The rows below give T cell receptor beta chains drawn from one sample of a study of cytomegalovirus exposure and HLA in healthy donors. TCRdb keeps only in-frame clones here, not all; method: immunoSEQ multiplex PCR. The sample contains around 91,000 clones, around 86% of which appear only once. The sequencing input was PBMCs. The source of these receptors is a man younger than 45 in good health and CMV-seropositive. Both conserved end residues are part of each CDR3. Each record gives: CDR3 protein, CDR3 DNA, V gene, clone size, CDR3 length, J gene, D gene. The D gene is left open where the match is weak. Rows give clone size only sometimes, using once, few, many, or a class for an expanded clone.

CDR3aa: CASSMEVSGANVLTF
CDR3nt: TGTGCCAGTAGTATGGAGGTCTCTGGGGCCAACGTCCTGACTTTC
v_gene: TRBV19
abundance: NA
len: 15
j_gene: TRBJ2-6
d_gene: NA

CDR3aa: CASSLVSGQGTDQPQHF
CDR3nt: TGTGCCAGCAGCTTAGTCTCGGGACAGGGGACCGATCAGCCCCAGCATTTT
v_gene: TRBV7-2
abundance: NA
len: 17
j_gene: TRBJ1-5
d_gene: TRBD1

CDR3aa: CASRLEGWSGRRDTQYF
CDR3nt: TGTGCCAGCAGATTAGAAGGTTGGAGCGGGAGGCGAGATACGCAGTATTTT
v_gene: TRBV7-9
abundance: NA
len: 17
j_gene: TRBJ2-3
d_gene: TRBD2

CDR3aa: CAIRASQVLGEKLFF
CDR3nt: TGTGCCATCAGGGCTTCACAGGTCCTGGGTGAAAAACTGTTTTTT
v_gene: TRBV10-3
abundance: few
len: 15
j_gene: TRBJ1-4
d_gene: NA

CDR3aa: CASSLNGDSRYEQYF
CDR3nt: TGCGCCAGCAGCTTGAATGGGGACAGCCGGTACGAGCAGTACTTC
v_gene: TRBV5-1
abundance: NA
len: 15
j_gene: TRBJ2-7
d_gene: TRBD1

CDR3aa: CASSLGARTGELFF
CDR3nt: TGTGCCAGCAGCTTAGGGGCCAGGACCGGGGAGCTGTTTTTT
v_gene: TRBV11-2
abundance: NA
len: 14
j_gene: TRBJ2-2
d_gene: NA

CDR3aa: CASSLYGTSGNTGELFF
CDR3nt: TGTGCCAGCAGCTTATACGGGACTAGCGGGAACACCGGGGAGCTGTTTTTT
v_gene: TRBV7-8
abundance: NA
len: 17
j_gene: TRBJ2-2
d_gene: TRBD2

CDR3aa: CASSIDHRGGNIQYF
CDR3nt: TGTGCCAGTAGTATAGATCATCGAGGGGGCAACATTCAGTACTTC
v_gene: TRBV19
abundance: NA
len: 15
j_gene: TRBJ2-4
d_gene: TRBD1

CDR3aa: CATSKILTGELFF
CDR3nt: TGTGCCACCAGCAAGATACTCACCGGGGAGCTGTTTTTT
v_gene: TRBV15
abundance: NA
len: 13
j_gene: TRBJ2-2
d_gene: NA

CDR3aa: CASSLGTSVYEQYF
CDR3nt: TGTGCCAGCAGTTTAGGGACTAGCGTGTACGAGCAGTACTTC
v_gene: TRBV27
abundance: NA
len: 14
j_gene: TRBJ2-7
d_gene: TRBD2

CDR3aa: CASSLRALAGNTGELFF
CDR3nt: TGTGCCAGCAGCTTAAGGGCCCTAGCGGGCAACACCGGGGAGCTGTTTTTT
v_gene: TRBV7-8
abundance: NA
len: 17
j_gene: TRBJ2-2
d_gene: TRBD2

CDR3aa: CASSLLMGAETSF
CDR3nt: TGTGCCAGCAGTTTATTAATGGGGGCAGAGACTTCATTT
v_gene: TRBV28
abundance: NA
len: 13
j_gene: TRBJ1-1
d_gene: NA

CDR3aa: CASSLVDRRGISYGYTF
CDR3nt: TGTGCCAGCAGCTTAGTGGACAGAAGAGGGATTAGCTATGGCTACACCTTC
v_gene: TRBV7-2
abundance: few
len: 17
j_gene: TRBJ1-2
d_gene: NA

CDR3aa: CASSLGPGSLQETQYF
CDR3nt: TGCGCCAGCAGCTTAGGGCCGGGATCTTTACAAGAGACCCAGTACTTC
v_gene: TRBV5-1
abundance: NA
len: 16
j_gene: TRBJ2-5
d_gene: NA

CDR3aa: CASSHRGGEAFF
CDR3nt: TGTGCCAGCTCTCATAGGGGGGGCGAAGCTTTCTTT
v_gene: TRBV18
abundance: NA
len: 12
j_gene: TRBJ1-1
d_gene: NA

CDR3aa: CAISESSASSYEQYF
CDR3nt: TGTGCCATCAGTGAGTCAAGTGCTAGCTCCTACGAGCAGTACTTC
v_gene: TRBV10-3
abundance: NA
len: 15
j_gene: TRBJ2-7
d_gene: NA

CDR3aa: CASSESDRSRGELFF
CDR3nt: TGCGCCAGCAGTGAGTCGGACAGGTCCAGAGGGGAGCTGTTTTTT
v_gene: TRBV10-1
abundance: once
len: 15
j_gene: TRBJ2-2
d_gene: TRBD1

CDR3aa: CASSLVGVLRGGNEKLFF
CDR3nt: TGTGCCAGCAGCTTAGTGGGGGTTTTGAGGGGAGGTAATGAAAAACTGTTTTTT
v_gene: TRBV7-8
abundance: NA
len: 18
j_gene: TRBJ1-4
d_gene: NA

CDR3aa: CASSSAGPTGELFF
CDR3nt: TGCGCCAGCAGTAGTGCGGGACCTACCGGGGAGCTGTTTTTT
v_gene: TRBV5-1
abundance: NA
len: 14
j_gene: TRBJ2-2
d_gene: NA

CDR3aa: CASTRGSGTNTGELFF
CDR3nt: TGTGCCAGCACCCGGGGTAGCGGAACTAACACCGGGGAGCTGTTTTTT
v_gene: TRBV5-4
abundance: NA
len: 16
j_gene: TRBJ2-2
d_gene: NA

CDR3aa: CASSSDRGRNYGYTF
CDR3nt: TGTGCCAGCAGCTCTGACAGGGGAAGGAACTATGGCTACACCTTC
v_gene: TRBV5-6
abundance: once
len: 15
j_gene: TRBJ1-2
d_gene: TRBD1

CDR3aa: CAISDQGFYGYTF
CDR3nt: TGTGCCATCAGTGACCAGGGTTTCTATGGCTACACCTTC
v_gene: TRBV10-3
abundance: NA
len: 13
j_gene: TRBJ1-2
d_gene: NA